A selection of T cell receptor beta chains follows, all from one sample in a study of brain T cells in children with intractable seizures. Some clones are missing from TCRdb's copy, which holds only in-frame ones; the method was immunoSEQ multiplex PCR. The sample records approximately 330,000 clones, over 85% being singletons. Sequenced material: peripheral blood, taken approximately 5 months after surgery. These receptors were taken from a boy under three years old with tuberous sclerosis and intractable seizures. Both conserved end residues are part of each CDR3. A D gene is named only where the DNA matches it firmly. Where a row states a size, it is once, few, many or the class of an expanded clone; other rows omit it.

size	D	V	J	DNA	CDR3
few	NA	TRBV3-1/TRBV3-2	TRBJ2-7	TGTGCCAGCAGCCTACGGGAAGGTTACGAGCAGTACTTC	CASSLREGYEQYF
NA	NA	TRBV27	TRBJ2-3	TGTGCCAGCAGCACCCTGGGCACAGATACGCAGTATTTT	CASSTLGTDTQYF
NA	TRBD1	TRBV5-4	TRBJ1-1	TGTGCCAGCAGCCCGACAGGGGGCCGAGACACTGAAGCTTTCTTT	CASSPTGGRDTEAFF
NA	NA	TRBV29-1	TRBJ1-4	TGCAGCGTTGTTATCGGGGGTAATGAAAAACTGTTTTTT	CSVVIGGNEKLFF
NA	NA	TRBV6-5	TRBJ2-4	TGTGCCAGCAGTTACGGTTGGGGAGCTACCAAAAACATTCAGTACTTC	CASSYGWGATKNIQYF
NA	TRBD1	TRBV30	TRBJ1-4	TGTGCCTGGAGTGGGGGACAGCGCACAACTAATGAAAAACTGTTTTTT	CAWSGGQRTTNEKLFF
NA	TRBD1	TRBV10-3	TRBJ1-2	TGTGCCATCAGGCCGGGACAGGGGCCCAGAGGCTACACCTTC	CAIRPGQGPRGYTF
NA	NA	TRBV13	TRBJ1-1	TGTGCCAGCAGCTTAGGACAGGGGAACACTGAAGCTTTCTTT	CASSLGQGNTEAFF
NA	TRBD2	TRBV9	TRBJ2-5	TGTGCCAGCAGCCTCTCTGCTAGCGGGGGGGAGACCCAGTACTTC	CASSLSASGGETQYF
NA	NA	TRBV14	TRBJ2-5	TGTGCCAGCAGCCAAGCGGTCGGTAGGGAGACCCAGTACTTC	CASSQAVGRETQYF
NA	NA	TRBV5-1	TRBJ2-3	TGCGCCAGCAGCTTGGATGGGGCCCCAGATACGCAGTATTTT	CASSLDGAPDTQYF
NA	NA	TRBV20-1	TRBJ2-5	TGCAGTGCTGGGGGCCAAGAGACCCAGTACTTC	CSAGGQETQYF
NA	TRBD2	TRBV6-5	TRBJ2-1	TGTGCCAGCAGTCCTAGCGGGAGCGATGAGCAGTTCTTC	CASSPSGSDEQFF
NA	NA	TRBV5-1	TRBJ1-1	TGCGCCAGCAGCTTGGAGGGACAAGTCATGAACACTGAAGCTTTCTTT	CASSLEGQVMNTEAFF
NA	TRBD2	TRBV14	TRBJ2-5	TGTGCCAGCAGCCAAGTTCTGCGGGGGGGCCAAGAGACCCAGTACTTC	CASSQVLRGGQETQYF
NA	NA	TRBV5-1	TRBJ1-1	TGCGCCAGCAGCCAAAACAGGGACACTGAAGCTTTCTTT	CASSQNRDTEAFF
NA	NA	TRBV7-9	TRBJ1-1	TGTGCCAGCAGCTTGGGCGGCGGAGTCACTGAAGCTTTCTTT	CASSLGGGVTEAFF